A single sample gave rise to the 25 T cell receptor beta chains below, sequenced in a study of T cell responses to AZD1222 COVID-19 vaccine. Clones were sequenced by immunoSEQ multiplex PCR, and TCRdb holds only the in-frame ones, with some missing. There are around 150,000 clones in the sample; 80% to 95% occur only once, and approximately 3% lies in the top ten. Sequences were derived from peripheral blood, sampled 28 days after the second AZD1222 dose. The source is an adult who received the AZD1222 COVID-19 vaccine.

This sequence joins TRBV2 and TRBJ1-5, with D unresolved. The CDR3 extends over 14 amino acids. Trimming took off 4 bases at V and 3 bases at J, with 10 bases between the two ends. Germline V gives CDR1 SNHLY, CDR2 FYNNEI. CDR3 coding DNA: TGTGCCAGCAGTGGATCAGCGGTCAATCAGCCCCAGCATTTT. The encoded protein is CASSGSAVNQPQHF.

Here the CDR3 DNA reads TGTGCCAGCAGCGGACTAGCGTCAATCCAAGAGACCCAGTACTTC. Protein product: CASSGLASIQETQYF. This chain joins TRBV7-9 and TRBJ2-5; TRBD2 matches 9 bases. The trim removed 5 bases at V and 1 base at J, leaving 5 bases unmatched. Per the germline V gene, CDR1 is SEHNR and CDR2 is FQNEAQ (reference sequence). The length of the CDR3 is 15 residues.

The chain carries TRBV29-1 and TRBJ1-1; D is uncertain. Germline V gene data show CDR1 as SQVTM and CDR2 as ANQGSEA. The CDR3 totals 9 residues. Trimming removed 4 bases at V and 6 bases at J, with 3 bases between. In DNA form, the CDR3 reads TGCAGCGTTGGGTCTGAAGCTTTCTTT. This translates into CSVGSEAFF.

The CDR3 DNA reads TGTGCCAGCGGGGGCGCCCGCTACGAGCAGTACTTC. This encodes CASGGARYEQYF. The rearrangement uses TRBV27 and TRBJ2-7; possibly TRBD1 for D (6 bases). The CDR3 is made up of 12 amino acids. Germline V lookup: CDR1 MNHEY, CDR2 SMNVEV (reference sequence). Trimming took 8 bases from V and 3 from J, leaving 11 bases between them.

CDR3 DNA: TGTGCCAGCAGCCTGGACTTCCAAGAGACCCAGTACTTC. Translated, it gives CASSLDFQETQYF. The gene calls are TRBV5-8 and TRBJ2-5; possible D gene TRBD2, 5 bases. Trimming shortened V by 4 bases and J by 1 base, and 8 bases separated the two germline ends. Germline V gives CDR1 SGHTS, CDR2 YDEGEE. The CDR3 length is 13 residues. The entire variable domain, with the rest obtained from reference TRBV5-8 and TRBJ2-5, is as follows: EAGVTQSPTHLIKTRGQQATLRCSPISGHTSVYWYQQALGLGLQFLLWYDEGEERNRGNFPPRFSGRQFPNYSSELNVNALELEDSALYLCASSLDFQETQYFGPGTRLLVL.

The rearrangement joins TRBV19 to TRBJ1-1, with D perhaps matching TRBD1 (5 bases). Germline V lookup: CDR1 LNHDA, CDR2 SQIVND (reference sequence). The ends were cut back, 4 bases at V and 1 base at J, with 13 bases in the middle. CDR3 size: 15 residues. The CDR3 protein is CASSTASDRNTEAFF. Here the CDR3 DNA reads TGTGCCAGTAGTACCGCCTCAGACAGGAACACTGAAGCTTTCTTT.

CDR3 loop: CASRTTAGGVSEQYF. The CDR3 DNA reads TGTGCCAGCAGGACAACAGCGGGGGGGGTTTCCGAGCAGTACTTC. This chain joins TRBV6-5 and TRBJ2-7, with TRBD2 matching 10 bases. V lost 6 bases and J lost 6; bases outside the gene matches: 11. Germline assignment: CDR1 MNHEY and CDR2 SVGAGI. This CDR3 spans 15 amino acids.

The chain is built from TRBV2 and TRBJ2-7; 8 positions match TRBD1. Germline values: CDR1 SNHLY, CDR2 FYNNEI. Trimming cost V 6 bases and J 6 bases; bases outside gene matches: 7. The CDR3 contains 13 residues. The CDR3 sequence is CASRGQGLGEQYF. CDR3 in DNA: TGTGCCAGCAGAGGACAGGGTCTTGGCGAGCAGTACTTC.

This clone was observed once. This rearrangement joins TRBV2 to TRBJ2-5; unclear D gene. The V gene's germline CDR1 is SNHLY and CDR2 FYNNEI. This CDR3 is 12 amino acids long. V was trimmed by 4 bases and J by 5 bases, leaving 8 bases between them. The chain's CDR3 is CASSASRETQYF. DNA of the CDR3: TGTGCCAGCAGTGCTAGTCGCGAGACCCAGTACTTC.

The chain links TRBV5-1 to TRBJ2-7, with D perhaps TRBD1 (6 bases). The V end was cut by 3 bases, the J end by 3 bases, with 13 bases between. The CDR3 extends over 14 amino acids. CDR1 is SGHRS and CDR2 is YFSETQ in the germline V gene. The chain's CDR3 is CASSSPGQIYEQYF. CDR3 nucleotide sequence: TGCGCCAGCAGCTCGCCGGGACAAATCTACGAGCAGTACTTC.

DNA of the CDR3: TGTGCCAGCAGCCCCGTGGAGTCAGCTAACTATGGCTACACCTTC. Translated, it gives CASSPVESANYGYTF. The V gene is TRBV5-4, the J gene TRBJ1-2; no definite D call. V dropped 4 bases and J dropped 0 bases, with 13 bases sitting between them. Germline CDR1 and CDR2: SGHNT and YYREEE (reference sequence). The CDR3 runs 15 residues.

The V call is TRBV7-2, the J call TRBJ2-6; perhaps TRBD1 as D (5 bases). Germline V gene data show CDR1 as SGHTA and CDR2 as FQGNSA. The CDR3 is 15 amino acids. Trimming took 6 bases from V and 0 from J, leaving 9 bases between them. CDR3 protein: CASRLDSSGANVLTF. DNA of the CDR3: TGTGCCAGCAGACTCGACAGCTCTGGGGCCAACGTCCTGACTTTC.

This sequence joins TRBV3-1 (or the pseudogene TRBV3-2) and TRBJ2-7, with TRBD2 as a possible D gene (5 bases). This CDR3 is built from 17 residues. The V gene lost 4 bases and the J gene lost 5 bases, with 24 bases spanning the gap. Germline-derived CDR1 and CDR2 are LGHDT and YNNKEL (reference sequence). The DNA for the CDR3 is TGTGCCAGCAGCCCTATACCGCGGGCCACCGGAGGTCACGAGCAGTACTTC. Its translation: CASSPIPRATGGHEQYF.

The chain joins TRBV13 to TRBJ2-4; no firm D call. The CDR3 has 16 amino acids. Germline loops: CDR1 PRHDT, CDR2 FYEKMQ (reference sequence). Trimming removed 6 bases at V and 0 bases at J, with 15 bases between. CDR3 region: CASSPDIIKAKNIQYF. CDR3 coding DNA: TGTGCCAGCAGTCCTGACATAATAAAAGCCAAAAACATTCAGTACTTC.

V gene TRBV6-5 combines with J gene TRBJ1-1; 10 bases fit TRBD1. Germline CDR1 MNHEY, CDR2 SVGAGI. There are 15 residues in the CDR3. Trimming at V came to 2 bases and at J to 4 bases, leaving 4 bases not matched to a gene. The CDR3 loop is CASSYLDRGPTEAFF. The DNA of the CDR3 is TGTGCCAGCAGTTACCTCGACAGGGGGCCCACTGAAGCTTTCTTT.

The V gene is TRBV6-2 or TRBV6-3, the J gene TRBJ2-1, with 10 bases that match TRBD2. V lost 3 bases and J lost 4; bases outside the gene matches: 6. This CDR3 contains 16 residues. Germline V gene lookup returns CDR1 MNHEY and CDR2 SVGEGT. The CDR3 region has the DNA TGTGCCAGCAGTTATAGGACTAGCGGATCTTACAATGAGCAGTTCTTC. The encoded protein is CASSYRTSGSYNEQFF.

This rearrangement joins TRBV2 to TRBJ2-4, with 15 bases matching TRBD2. The CDR3 extends over 18 amino acids. Germline assignment: CDR1 SNHLY and CDR2 FYNNEI. V gave up 7 bases and J gave up 8 bases; unmatched junction bases: 15. The CDR3 nucleotides are TGTGCCAGCACCCCGCTTGGACTAGCGGGAGGGCTGGAGGACATTCAGTACTTC. Translation: CASTPLGLAGGLEDIQYF. Looking up the rest from reference TRBV2 and TRBJ2-4 gives the full variable domain: EPEVTQTPSHQVTQMGQEVILRCVPISNHLYFYWYRQILGQKVEFLVSFYNNEISEKSEIFDDQFSVERPDGSNFTLKIRSTKLEDSAMYFCASTPLGLAGGLEDIQYFGAGTRLSVL.

The chain combines TRBV14 with TRBJ2-7, with D possibly TRBD2 on 6 matching bases. CDR3 size: 13 residues. V was shortened by 6 bases and J by 3 bases, with 12 bases between the two germline ends. Germline CDR1 and CDR2: SGHDN and FVKESK. The CDR3 sequence is CASRPSASYEQYF. In nucleotides, the CDR3 is TGTGCCAGCAGACCTAGCGCTAGCTACGAGCAGTACTTC.

The CDR3 DNA reads TGTGCCAGCAGTCGGGACAGGGTCGGGATAGCTGAAGCTTTCTTT. Its translation is CASSRDRVGIAEAFF. The chain uses TRBV2 and TRBJ1-1, with 9 bases that match TRBD1. Per germline, CDR1 SNHLY and CDR2 FYNNEI. J lost 6 bases, V lost 5 bases, and 10 bases had no gene match. The CDR3 has 15 amino acids.

V usage is TRBV5-1 and J usage is TRBJ1-5; D is undetermined. CDR3 length equals 14 residues. The germline V gene has CDR1 SGHRS and CDR2 YFSETQ. V was shortened by 0 bases and J by 4 bases, with 8 bases between the two germline ends. The CDR3 DNA sequence: TGCGCCAGCAGCTTGGTTCCGGGGAATCAGCCCCAGCATTTT. This translates into CASSLVPGNQPQHF.

The chain joins TRBV7-8 to TRBJ1-3; D is unresolved. V lost 1 base to trimming and J lost 10 bases, with 11 bases between them. In germline, CDR1 is SGHVS, CDR2 FQNEAQ. The CDR3 has 13 amino acids. CDR3 residues: CASSLELGGTIYF. The CDR3 bases are TGTGCCAGCAGCTTAGAATTAGGAGGAACCATATATTTT.

The gene calls are TRBV6-4 and TRBJ1-2; 8 bases agree with TRBD1. This CDR3 contains 14 residues. Germline CDR1 and CDR2: MRHNA and SNTAGT. The junction had 6 bases not matched to a gene; V was cut back by 5 bases and J by 4 bases. The chain's CDR3 is CASSQGAQPYGYTF. The CDR3, as DNA: TGTGCCAGCAGTCAGGGGGCGCAACCCTATGGCTACACCTTC.

The CDR3 loop is CASSLGTNYEQYF. The DNA of the CDR3 is TGTGCCAGCAGCTTAGGGACAAACTACGAGCAGTACTTC. The chain uses TRBV7-2 and TRBJ2-7, with D perhaps matching TRBD1 (5 bases). Per germline, CDR1 SGHTA and CDR2 FQGNSA. The CDR3 length is 13 residues. The ends were cut back, 1 base at V and 3 bases at J, with 7 bases in the middle.

The V call is TRBV6-4, the J call TRBJ1-1, with TRBD1 matching over 8 bases. Germline V gives CDR1 MRHNA, CDR2 SNTAGT. J lost 3 bases, V lost 6 bases, and 6 bases had no gene match. CDR3 length equals 14 residues. As DNA, the CDR3 is TGTGCCAGCAGCAGAGACAGGGGCGACACTGAAGCTTTCTTT. Translation gives CASSRDRGDTEAFF.

The chain uses TRBV27 and TRBJ1-2; D possibly corresponds to TRBD1 (5 bases). The CDR3 is 17 amino acids. Germline CDR1 is MNHEY and CDR2 is SMNVEV (reference sequence). V lost 2 bases, J lost 8 bases, and 24 bases lay in between. The CDR3 DNA reads TGTGCCAGCAGTTTAGCGGGTGGACGGGGCCCTCTTGTCGGCTACACCTTC. As protein: CASSLAGGRGPLVGYTF.